The sequence of this T cell receptor (beta chain) was determined in a study of blood T cell repertoires in COVID-19. About the study: Collection of acute and convalescent COVID-19 samples took place in the United States, Italy and Spain. Nucleic acid was either cDNA or gDNA, and it came from T cells, B-cell-depleted T cells, or PBMCs.

Germline assignment: CDR1 MNHNY and CDR2 SVGAGI (reference sequence). This CDR3 is built from 13 residues. V lost 6 bases, J lost 8 bases, and 16 bases lay in between. In the source study's methods: The assay estimated nucleated cells by amplifying reference gene primers. Measured with immunoSEQ multiplex PCR; TCRdb has only the in-frame clones, and not every one. The DNA was the basis for D and trimming; V, J and clone size are from that table. The sample has about 180,000 clones, approximately 85% seen once; the top ten hold roughly 9.8%. Material for sequencing was peripheral blood. V and J are TRBV6-6 and TRBJ1-2; D is undetermined. The sequence derives from a human donor with active or convalescent COVID-19. The donor label of this sample is uncertain. CDR3 loop: CASRRVPGVGYTF. DNA for the CDR3: TGTGCCAGCAGACGGGTCCCCGGGGTGGGCTACACCTTC.